The rows below give T cell receptor beta chains drawn from one sample of a study of blood T cell repertoires in COVID-19. Only in-frame clones appear in the TCRdb table, and some are missing; sequencing was by immunoSEQ multiplex PCR. The table records 250,000 to 350,000 clones, over 75% of them present only once. Sequencing was carried out using peripheral blood. The source of these receptors is a woman under 40 with COVID-19, enrolled during active disease. Each CDR3 is given with its conserved first and last residue. Fields, in order: J gene, D gene, V gene, clone size, CDR3 DNA, CDR3 protein. The D gene is left open where the match is weak. Only some rows state a clone size, as once, few, many or a class for expanded clones.

>TRBJ1-1|.|TRBV27|.
TGTGCCAGCAGCCAGGGGTGGAACACTGAAGCTTTCTTT
CASSQGWNTEAFF
>TRBJ2-1|TRBD2|TRBV19|.
TGTGCCAGTAGTATAGGGGGCCCTGCGGGAGGCTCCTACAATGAGCAGTTCTTC
CASSIGGPAGGSYNEQFF
>TRBJ2-3|.|TRBV27|.
TGTGCCAGCAGTTCGCTACACAGGGAGGATACGCAGTATTTT
CASSSLHREDTQYF
>TRBJ2-3|TRBD1|TRBV28|.
TGTGCCAGCAGGGATAGACAGGGCGCCGGCACAGATACGCAGTATTTT
CASRDRQGAGTDTQYF
>TRBJ2-7|TRBD1|TRBV7-9|.
TGTGCCAGCAGCTTAGGAGGACAGGGGACCGACGAGCAGTACTTC
CASSLGGQGTDEQYF
>TRBJ2-2|TRBD1|TRBV4-3|.
TGCGCCAGCAGCCAAGGGACAGGGGGGAGAACCGGGGAGCTGTTTTTT
CASSQGTGGRTGELFF
>TRBJ1-2|.|TRBV6-5|once
TGTGCCAGCAGTTCCCCGACAAGAGACCTTTATGGCTACACCTTC
CASSSPTRDLYGYTF
>TRBJ1-6|TRBD1|TRBV19|few
TGTGCCAGTAGTGACTCCGGGACAGGGCATAATTCACCCCTCCACTTT
CASSDSGTGHNSPLHF
>TRBJ2-1|TRBD2|TRBV4-3|.
TGCGCCAGCAGCCGTTTTCTAGCGGGAGGAAGGAATGAGCAGTTCTTC
CASSRFLAGGRNEQFF
>TRBJ2-3|TRBD2|TRBV7-2|.
TGTGCCAGCAGCTTAAGGCCCCGGGAGGCCACAGATACGCAGTATTTT
CASSLRPREATDTQYF
>TRBJ1-5|.|TRBV15|.
TGTGCCACCAGCAGAGATGGGGGGGCAAGGCAGCCCCAGCATTTT
CATSRDGGARQPQHF
>TRBJ2-2|TRBD1|TRBV7-9|.
TGTGCCAGCAGCTCGACAGGGTCCGGGGAGCTGTTTTTT
CASSSTGSGELFF
>TRBJ2-1|TRBD1|TRBV6-5|.
TGTGCCAGCAGCCCAACAGGGGCCTTGGGCAATGAGCAGTTCTTC
CASSPTGALGNEQFF
>TRBJ2-7|TRBD1|TRBV19|.
TGTGCCAGTAGTGTAGGACAGGGCTCCTACGAGCAGTACTTC
CASSVGQGSYEQYF
>TRBJ1-6|TRBD1|TRBV5-1|.
TGCGCCAGCAGCGGGACAGCCTATAATTCACCCCTCCACTTT
CASSGTAYNSPLHF
>TRBJ2-5|TRBD2|TRBV12-3/TRBV12-4|.
TGTGCCAGCACCGGGACTAGTGAGGAGACCCAGTACTTC
CASTGTSEETQYF
>TRBJ2-5|.|TRBV10-3|.
TGTGCCATCAGTGATGTTAAGGGGAGGGAGACCCAGTACTTC
CAISDVKGRETQYF
>TRBJ2-7|TRBD1|TRBV28|.
TGTGCCAGCAGTCAACCGGGACAGGGGGCGCGGGAGCAGTACTTC
CASSQPGQGAREQYF
>TRBJ2-5|TRBD1|TRBV24-1|.
TGTGCCACCAGTATCTCCGGGACAGAGAAAGAGACCCAGTACTTC
CATSISGTEKETQYF
>TRBJ2-2|TRBD2|TRBV6-5|.
TGTGCCAGCAGTTGGAAGACTAGCTTCACCGGGGAGCTGTTTTTT
CASSWKTSFTGELFF
>TRBJ2-3|.|TRBV7-9|.
TGTGCCAGCAGCTTAGACAGGGGGGGGACCACAGATACGCAGTATTTT
CASSLDRGGTTDTQYF
>TRBJ1-6|.|TRBV5-1|.
TGCGCCAGCAGCTCCCGACCCCCAGCGGGCTCACCCCTCCACTTT
CASSSRPPAGSPLHF
>TRBJ1-5|.|TRBV5-6|.
TGTGCCAGCAGCGGGGGACTGCGGGGCCAGCCCCAGCATTTT
CASSGGLRGQPQHF
>TRBJ2-7|TRBD2|TRBV11-3|.
TGTGCCAGCAGCTTAGAACAACTCCATAGCGGGAGGAACTACGAGCAGTACTTC
CASSLEQLHSGRNYEQYF
>TRBJ2-2|.|TRBV6-1|.
TGTGCCAGCAGTGAAGGAGACACCGGGGAGCTGTTTTTT
CASSEGDTGELFF
>TRBJ2-3|TRBD2|TRBV7-2|.
TGTGCCAGCAGCTTAACTAGCGCCTTTAGCACAGATACGCAGTATTTT
CASSLTSAFSTDTQYF
>TRBJ1-2|.|TRBV28|.
TGTGCCAGCAGTTTAGATAGTAACTATGGCTACACCTTC
CASSLDSNYGYTF
>TRBJ1-5|TRBD1|TRBV2|once
TGTGCCAGCAGCCCCGACAGGGTAGGACAGCCCCAGCATTTT
CASSPDRVGQPQHF